Listed here are 9 T cell receptor beta chains from one sample, sequenced in a study of cytomegalovirus exposure and HLA in healthy donors. PCR primers comprised 60 Vbeta and 13 Jbeta primers. Measured with immunoSEQ multiplex PCR; TCRdb has only the in-frame clones, and not every one. The table records about 67,000 clones, around 77% of them present only once. The sample consisted of PBMCs. These receptors were collected from a woman aged 25 to 45 in good health and CMV-seronegative.

The sample holds a few counts of this clone. J is TRBJ2-2 and V is TRBV30, with TRBD1 as a possible D gene (6 bases). With 0 bases removed from V and 6 bases from J, the gap between germline ends came to 11 bases. The CDR3 totals 14 residues. Germline values: CDR1 GTSNPN, CDR2 SVGIG (reference sequence). CDR3 protein: CAWSVQGVPGELFF. Here the CDR3 DNA reads TGTGCCTGGAGTGTACAGGGAGTCCCCGGGGAGCTGTTTTTT.

The genes are TRBV6-5 and TRBJ2-7; 12 nucleotides agree with TRBD1. This CDR3 region has 14 residues. V shed 5 bases, J shed 5 bases, and the junction held 4 bases outside the gene matches. Germline V gives CDR1 MNHEY, CDR2 SVGAGI. The CDR3 DNA sequence: TGTGCCAGCAGTCTCGGGACAGGGGGCGACGAGCAGTACTTC. It encodes CASSLGTGGDEQYF.

This clone was seen a few times. The chain recombines TRBV11-2 with TRBJ2-5; 8 bases agree with TRBD1. The ends lost 5 bases at V and 1 base at J; junction bases unmatched: 9. Germline CDR1 and CDR2: SGHAT and FQNNGV. The CDR3 loop spans 16 amino acids. CDR3 residues: CASSQRAGQAQETQYF. Here the CDR3 DNA reads TGTGCCAGCAGCCAGAGGGCGGGACAGGCCCAAGAGACCCAGTACTTC.

This clone was detected once. The chain is built from TRBV11-2 and TRBJ2-7; 10 bases map to TRBD2. This CDR3 comprises 15 residues. Germline lookup yields CDR1 SGHAT and CDR2 FQNNGV. V lost 1 base and J lost 2; bases outside the gene matches: 2. CDR3 DNA: TGTGCCAGCAGCTTAGTAACTAGCGGGACCTACGAGCAGTACTTC. Translation gives CASSLVTSGTYEQYF.

The chain joins TRBV28 to TRBJ2-5; no reliable D call. Germline-derived CDR1 and CDR2 are MDHEN and SYDVKM. The V and J ends lost 2 bases and 3 bases respectively, with 4 bases between them. The CDR3 has 12 residues. CDR3 sequence (DNA): TGTGCCAGCAGTTTAGCAGAAGAGACCCAGTACTTC. Amino acid sequence: CASSLAEETQYF.

This clone turned up a few times. V and J are TRBV5-1 and TRBJ2-2; the match to TRBD2 covers 11 bases. CDR1 and CDR2 from the germline V gene are SGHRS and YFSETQ. The CDR3 runs 16 residues. V shed 1 base and J 4 bases; nucleotides not matched to a gene: 3. CDR3 loop: CASSLTSGSGTGELFF. CDR3 in DNA: TGCGCCAGCAGCTTGACTAGCGGGAGTGGCACCGGGGAGCTGTTTTTT.

V gene TRBV6-1 combines with J gene TRBJ1-4; D might be TRBD1 (6 bases). The germline V and J ends were trimmed by 6 bases and 8 bases, with 19 bases remaining between them. CDR1 is MNHNS, CDR2 SASEGT, per germline. The CDR3 totals 15 residues. The CDR3 loop reads CASRINLGGREKLFF. DNA for the CDR3: TGTGCCAGCAGGATAAATCTAGGGGGTCGAGAAAAACTGTTTTTT.

V is TRBV7-2 and J is TRBJ2-7; the match to TRBD2 covers 7 bases. After removal of 0 bases from V and 1 base from J, the junction contained 12 bases not matched to a gene. The CDR3 is 18 residues long. Germline CDR1 SGHTA, CDR2 FQGNSA. The CDR3 region has the DNA TGTGCCAGCAGCTTAGCGGGGCGGTGGTCGGGGGGATCCTACGAGCAGTACTTC. Translated, it gives CASSLAGRWSGGSYEQYF.

This chain connects TRBV6-5 to TRBJ1-2, with 8 nucleotides matching TRBD1. This CDR3 is 16 amino acids long. CDR1 MNHEY and CDR2 SVGAGI come from the germline V gene. V trimming: 4 bases; J trimming: 5 bases; junction bases outside the gene matches: 12. CDR3 DNA sequence: TGTGCCAGCAGTTCCGAATCGACAGGGGTTTGGTATGGCTACACCTTC. This gives the protein CASSSESTGVWYGYTF.